This T cell receptor beta chain was documented in a study of blood T cells in healthy people across ages. Study findings and constraints: Samples with more naive T cells showed higher observed beta diversity.

Note on this clonotype: What it binds is not known.

V lost 3 bases to trimming and J lost 4 bases; unmatched junction nucleotides: 8. CDR3 size: 15 residues. Germline V CDR1 and CDR2: MNHEY, SMNVEV (reference sequence). Combining a sample-barcoded 5' primer with a J-beta primer mix, a second PCR ran for roughly 7 to 12 cycles. MiXCR, applied by TCRdb to the 5' RACE reads, yields one record per CDR3 protein. The sample carries about 640,000 distinct CDR3 sequences, under 65% recorded once. The receptor's source is a man aged 55-75 years in good health. The specimen was blood. The chain is built from TRBV27 and TRBJ1-2; 7 bases align to TRBD1. This chain's CDR3 is CASSFRTGPFYGYTF. DNA for the CDR3: TGTGCCAGCAGTTTCCGGACAGGTCCCTTCTATGGCTACACCTTC.